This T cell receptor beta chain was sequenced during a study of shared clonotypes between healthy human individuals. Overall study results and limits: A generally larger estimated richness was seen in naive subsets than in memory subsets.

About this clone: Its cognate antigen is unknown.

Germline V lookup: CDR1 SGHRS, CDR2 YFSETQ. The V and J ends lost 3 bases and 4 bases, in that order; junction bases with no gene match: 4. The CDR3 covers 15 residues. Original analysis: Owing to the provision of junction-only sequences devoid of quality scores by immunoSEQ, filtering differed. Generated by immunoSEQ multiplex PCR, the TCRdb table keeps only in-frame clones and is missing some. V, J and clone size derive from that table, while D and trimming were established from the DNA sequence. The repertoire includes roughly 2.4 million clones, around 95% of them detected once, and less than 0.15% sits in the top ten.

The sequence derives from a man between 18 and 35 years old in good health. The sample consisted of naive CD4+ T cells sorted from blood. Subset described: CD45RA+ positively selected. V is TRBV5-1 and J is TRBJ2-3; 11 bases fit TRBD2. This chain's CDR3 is CASSYTSGSADTQYF. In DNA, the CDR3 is TGCGCCAGCAGCTACACTAGCGGGAGCGCAGATACGCAGTATTTT.